The 27 T cell receptor beta chains below come from one sample, sequenced in a study of shared clonotypes between healthy human individuals. Sequencing used immunoSEQ multiplex PCR; TCRdb keeps in-frame clones, though not all of them. The data contain about 530,000 clones, over 75% of them seen just once; the ten biggest clones take up around 12%. The specimen sequenced was PBMCs. Receptor source: a woman between 35 and 50 years old in good health. Some clones in this sample may be carry-over from other donors' samples.

The chain recombines TRBV18 with TRBJ2-2; no reliable D call. Germline-derived CDR1 and CDR2 are KGHSH and LQKENI. This CDR3 comprises 14 residues. Deletions cut 6 bases from V and 3 bases from J, with 11 bases between. In nucleotides, the CDR3 is TGTGCCAGCTCGTTGATGTTCGACACCGGGGAGCTGTTTTTT. Protein product: CASSLMFDTGELFF.

V usage is TRBV19 and J usage is TRBJ2-7; TRBD2 might be the D (6 bases). Trimming removed 5 bases at V and 3 bases at J, with 17 bases between. This CDR3 has 15 amino acids. Germline V gene lookup returns CDR1 LNHDA and CDR2 SQIVND (reference sequence). In DNA form, the CDR3 reads TGTGCCAGTAGTGGATTTCATGGAGGGGTCTACGAGCAGTACTTC. Its protein is CASSGFHGGVYEQYF.

This rearrangement joins TRBV11-2 to TRBJ2-2; D might be TRBD2 (5 bases). This CDR3 is 17 amino acids long. Germline values: CDR1 SGHAT, CDR2 FQNNGV. V was pared by 2 bases and J by 4 bases, with 17 bases between. In DNA form, the CDR3 reads TGTGCCAGCAGCTTATCCACTAGGCTGACCCTCACCGGGGAGCTGTTTTTT. Protein: CASSLSTRLTLTGELFF.

This clone was seen a few times. V is TRBV9 and J is TRBJ2-1; 7 bases agree with TRBD2. Germline trimming cut 0 bases from V and 3 bases from J; bases unmatched to any gene: 6. Per germline, CDR1 SGDLS and CDR2 YYNGEE. The CDR3 extends over 16 amino acids. The CDR3 sequence is CASSVDAGEHYNEQFF. Written as DNA, the CDR3 is TGTGCCAGCAGCGTAGATGCGGGAGAGCACTACAATGAGCAGTTCTTC.

This chain uses TRBV18 with TRBJ2-1, with a weak D call TRBD2 (7 bases). The germline V and J ends were trimmed by 3 bases and 3 bases, with 18 bases remaining between them. This CDR3 contains 17 residues. Germline CDR1 KGHSH, CDR2 LQKENI. The CDR3: CASSPSRGGGYYNEQFF. For the CDR3, the DNA is TGTGCCAGCTCACCCTCTAGGGGGGGAGGGTACTACAATGAGCAGTTCTTC.

The chain couples TRBV19 to TRBJ2-1, with 8 bases fitting TRBD2. The CDR3 is 14 residues long. V dropped 5 bases and J dropped 6; count of bases not matched to a gene: 6. Per the germline V gene, CDR1 is LNHDA and CDR2 is SQIVND (reference sequence). DNA of the CDR3: TGTGCCAGTAGTCTCATAACTAGCGGCAATGAGCAGTTCTTC. Encoded protein: CASSLITSGNEQFF.

This clone has just one count. The chain carries TRBV6-5 and TRBJ2-1, with 14 bases that match TRBD2. This CDR3 has 16 residues. With V trimmed by 2 bases and J by 7 bases, 4 bases remained unmatched. CDR1 MNHEY and CDR2 SVGAGI come from the germline V gene. DNA for the CDR3: TGTGCCAGCAGTTACGGGACTAGCGGGAGTGGGAATGAGCAGTTCTTC. It translates to CASSYGTSGSGNEQFF.

The chain carries TRBV30 and TRBJ2-3; D is ambiguous. Germline CDR1 is GTSNPN and CDR2 is SVGIG (reference sequence). The CDR3 spans 15 residues. The V and J ends lost 0 bases and 2 bases respectively, with 12 bases between them. This CDR3 reads CAWSVMASNTDTQYF. The CDR3 DNA sequence: TGTGCCTGGAGTGTAATGGCCAGCAACACAGATACGCAGTATTTT. Using reference TRBV30 and TRBJ2-3 for the parts outside the CDR3, the full variable domain is SQTIHQWPATLVQPVGSPLSLECTVEGTSNPNLYWYRQAAGRGLQLLFYSVGIGQISSEVPQNLSASRPQDRQFILSSKKLLLSDSGFYLCAWSVMASNTDTQYFGPGTRLTVL.

The chain links TRBV19 to TRBJ2-7; possible D gene TRBD1, 7 bases. Trimming left V 8 bases short and J 1 base short, with 18 bases between. The CDR3 loop spans 15 amino acids. The germline CDR1 and CDR2 sequences are LNHDA and SQIVND (reference sequence). CDR3 region: CASRTRGTASYEQYF. DNA of the CDR3: TGTGCCAGTCGAACCCGCGGGACAGCATCCTACGAGCAGTACTTC.

This clone was recorded a few times. This chain connects TRBV2 to TRBJ1-5, with 11 bases that match TRBD1. Germline V gene data show CDR1 as SNHLY and CDR2 as FYNNEI. This CDR3 has 17 residues. Losses at the gene ends were 6 bases for V and 0 bases for J; bases not matched to a gene: 7. The CDR3 DNA follows: TGTGCCAGCAGGAGGACAGGGGGCGTTGATAGCAATCAGCCCCAGCATTTT. Translating it yields CASRRTGGVDSNQPQHF.

The chain carries TRBV18 and TRBJ2-7; 8 bases agree with TRBD1. The CDR3 runs 13 residues. CDR1 KGHSH and CDR2 LQKENI come from the germline V gene. Trimming cost V 6 bases and J 5 bases; bases outside gene matches: 6. The CDR3 loop reads CASSGQGGHEQYF. CDR3 coding DNA: TGTGCCAGCTCCGGACAGGGCGGCCACGAGCAGTACTTC.

This clone was observed a handful of times. The CDR3 nucleotides read TGTGCCAGCAGCTTGTACGTCGGGGGGCCCACTCATCAAGCTTTCTTT. Translation gives CASSLYVGGPTHQAFF. The chain recombines TRBV5-8 with TRBJ1-1, with D maybe TRBD1 (6 bases). Germline loops: CDR1 SGHTS, CDR2 YDEGEE. This CDR3 comprises 16 residues. V dropped 1 base and J dropped 9 bases, with 22 bases sitting between them.

In the case of this clone: This sample includes further DNA sequences coding for the same CDR3. The J gene is TRBJ2-7, the V gene TRBV5-1; TRBD1 aligns across 7 bases. The junction had 4 bases not matched to a gene; V was cut back by 2 bases and J by 2 bases. CDR1 is SGHRS, CDR2 YFSETQ, per germline. The CDR3 spans 14 residues. For the CDR3, the DNA is TGCGCCAGCAGCTTATTGGGACAGACCTACGAGCAGTACTTC. Translation: CASSLLGQTYEQYF.

The rearrangement uses TRBV4-3 and TRBJ1-3; the D gene is possibly TRBD1 (5 bases). Trimming pared 1 base from V and 0 bases from J, leaving 10 bases between. The V gene's germline CDR1 is LGHNA and CDR2 YSLEER. CDR3 length: 16 amino acids. The CDR3 nucleotides are TGCGCCAGCAGCCAAGTTTCGAGGGGCTCTGGAAACACCATATATTTT. This encodes CASSQVSRGSGNTIYF.

V is TRBV5-1 and J is TRBJ2-6; either TRBD1 or TRBD2 may fit D (5 bases each). This CDR3 has 16 amino acids. Germline V gene data show CDR1 as SGHRS and CDR2 as YFSETQ. The V and J ends lost 0 bases and 2 bases respectively, with 9 bases between them. Here the CDR3 DNA reads TGCGCCAGCAGCTTGGCCGTGGGGGCTGGGGCCAACGTCCTGACTTTC. Amino acid sequence: CASSLAVGAGANVLTF.

This clone was picked up one time. The rearrangement joins TRBV5-4 to TRBJ2-3; D might be TRBD1 or TRBD2, each matching 5 bases. Germline CDR1 reads SGHNT; CDR2 reads YYREEE (reference sequence). This CDR3 region has 13 residues. The V end lost 2 bases, the J end lost 5 bases, and 9 bases lay between the germline ends. The DNA of the CDR3 is TGTGCCAGCAGCTTCGGTGGGGGAGATACGCAGTATTTT. Translation gives CASSFGGGDTQYF. Full variable domain (remainder filled in from reference TRBV5-4 and TRBJ2-3): ETGVTQSPTHLIKTRGQQVTLRCSSQSGHNTVSWYQQALGQGPQFIFQYYREEENGRGNFPPRFSGLQFPNYSSELNVNALELDDSALYLCASSFGGGDTQYFGPGTRLTVL.

The chain carries TRBV4-2 and TRBJ2-7; D tentatively reads TRBD1 or TRBD2 (5 bases each). Between the trimmed V and J ends, which lost 4 bases and 0 bases, there was a span of 16 bases. The germline CDR1 and CDR2 sequences are LGHNA and YNFKEQ. This CDR3 comprises 16 residues. The CDR3 DNA reads TGTGCCAGCAGCCTAACCCTCGGGGCTTACTCCTACGAGCAGTACTTC. Residues: CASSLTLGAYSYEQYF.

This clone was seen a few times. The CDR3 bases are TGTGCCAGCTCACCACCCTGGACAGGGAGCTCCTACAATGAGCAGTTCTTC. The encoded protein is CASSPPWTGSSYNEQFF. The chain has TRBV18 and TRBJ2-1, with 8 bases that match TRBD1. Per germline, CDR1 KGHSH and CDR2 LQKENI. CDR3 length: 17 amino acids. Trimming removed 0 bases from V and 0 bases from J; junction bases left unmatched: 4.

The V and J genes are TRBV7-9 and TRBJ1-2; D is perhaps TRBD1 (6 bases). Germline loops: CDR1 SEHNR, CDR2 FQNEAQ (reference sequence). Deletions cut 6 bases from V and 8 bases from J, with 13 bases between. The CDR3 extends over 12 amino acids. The CDR3 bases are TGTGCCAGCAGTTTTGGACAGAAGGGCTACACCTTC. This codes for CASSFGQKGYTF.

The chain recombines TRBV2 with TRBJ1-2; D unclear. CDR3 length: 13 residues. Trimming took off 5 bases at V and 0 bases at J, with 7 bases between the two ends. Per the germline V gene, CDR1 is SNHLY and CDR2 is FYNNEI. The chain's CDR3 is CASSYVANYGYTF. Here the CDR3 DNA reads TGTGCCAGCAGTTATGTTGCTAACTATGGCTACACCTTC. The full variable domain, in which reference TRBV2 and TRBJ1-2 provide the parts outside the CDR3, is EPEVTQTPSHQVTQMGQEVILRCVPISNHLYFYWYRQILGQKVEFLVSFYNNEISEKSEIFDDQFSVERPDGSNFTLKIRSTKLEDSAMYFCASSYVANYGYTFGSGTRLTVV.

The V and J genes are TRBV27 and TRBJ1-5; D gene ambiguous. The CDR3 spans 14 residues. The germline V gene encodes CDR1 MNHEY and CDR2 SMNVEV (reference sequence). V dropped 5 bases and J dropped 5 bases, with 13 bases sitting between them. The CDR3 nucleotides are TGTGCCAGCAGTCTTCCCCTCAGCGATCAGCCCCAGCATTTT. Its translation: CASSLPLSDQPQHF.

This rearrangement joins TRBV5-1 to TRBJ2-3; D unresolved. CDR3 size: 13 residues. Germline V CDR1 and CDR2: SGHRS, YFSETQ. V was shortened by 5 bases and J by 3 bases, with 10 bases between the two germline ends. In nucleotides, the CDR3 is TGCGCCAGCAGTGCGATAAAAACAGATACGCAGTATTTT. It codes for CASSAIKTDTQYF.

This chain links TRBV28 with TRBJ2-7; TRBD2 matches at 7 bases. The junction had 13 bases not matched to a gene; V was cut back by 8 bases and J by 3 bases. The CDR3 sequence is 15 residues long. The germline gives CDR1 MDHEN, CDR2 SYDVKM. The CDR3 bases are TGTGCCAGCGCCAGAAGTGGGGGGGAAGACTACGAGCAGTACTTC. Translated: CASARSGGEDYEQYF.

The V and J genes are TRBV6-1 and TRBJ2-7; 7 positions match TRBD1. V shed 4 bases, J shed 4 bases, and the junction held 13 bases outside the gene matches. Per germline, CDR1 MNHNS and CDR2 SASEGT. The CDR3 is made up of 16 amino acids. The CDR3 sequence is CASSGSHRGRVYEQYF. CDR3 nucleotide sequence: TGTGCCAGCAGTGGATCACACAGGGGTAGGGTTTACGAGCAGTACTTC.

The chain joins TRBV18 to TRBJ2-1; D not certain. V was clipped by 3 bases and J by 9 bases, with 21 bases between them. This CDR3 is built from 16 residues. Per germline, CDR1 KGHSH and CDR2 LQKENI. The CDR3 region is CASSPVSWPVSVEQFF. The CDR3 DNA is TGTGCCAGCTCACCCGTTTCTTGGCCGGTATCTGTTGAGCAGTTCTTC.

The chain combines TRBV27 with TRBJ1-4; D ambiguous. There are 13 residues in the CDR3. Germline V CDR1 and CDR2: MNHEY, SMNVEV (reference sequence). Trimming took 5 bases from V and 8 from J, leaving 12 bases between them. The chain's CDR3 is CASSEQLGEKLFF. For the CDR3, the DNA is TGTGCCAGCAGTGAACAGTTAGGAGAAAAACTGTTTTTT.

V usage is TRBV7-2 and J usage is TRBJ2-2, with D uncertain. CDR1 is SGHTA and CDR2 is FQGNSA in the germline V gene. V was shortened by 5 bases and J by 6 bases, with 7 bases between the two germline ends. The CDR3 loop spans 12 amino acids. In DNA, the CDR3 is TGTGCCAGCAGCCCTCTCCCCGGGGAGCTGTTTTTT. Its protein product is CASSPLPGELFF.